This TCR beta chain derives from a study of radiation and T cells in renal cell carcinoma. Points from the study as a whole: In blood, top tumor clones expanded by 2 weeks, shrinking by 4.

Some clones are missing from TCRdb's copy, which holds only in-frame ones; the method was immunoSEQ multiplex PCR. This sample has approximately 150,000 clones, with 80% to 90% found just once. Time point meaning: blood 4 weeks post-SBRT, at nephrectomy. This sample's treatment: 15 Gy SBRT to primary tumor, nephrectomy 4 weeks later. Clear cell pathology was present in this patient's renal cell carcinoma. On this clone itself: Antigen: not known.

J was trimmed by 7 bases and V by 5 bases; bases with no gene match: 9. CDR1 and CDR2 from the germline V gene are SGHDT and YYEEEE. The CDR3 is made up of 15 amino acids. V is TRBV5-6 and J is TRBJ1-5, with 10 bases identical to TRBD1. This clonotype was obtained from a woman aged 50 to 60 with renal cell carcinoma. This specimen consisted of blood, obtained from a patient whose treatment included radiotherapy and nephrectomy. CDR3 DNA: TGTGCCAGCAGTCCGGGACAGGGGAGTGGACAGCCCCAGCATTTT. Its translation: CASSPGQGSGQPQHF. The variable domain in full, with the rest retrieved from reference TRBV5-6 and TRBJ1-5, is DAGVTQSPTHLIKTRGQQVTLRCSPKSGHDTVSWYQQALGQGPQFIFQYYEEEERQRGNFPDRFSGHQFPNYSSELNVNALLLGDSALYLCASSPGQGSGQPQHFGDGTRLSIL.